Below are 23 T cell receptor beta chains sequenced from a single sample in a study of regulatory T cells in long-lasting Graves disease. With iRepertoire HTBI primers and Arm-PCR of CDR3 regions, TCR beta libraries were built. From the multiplex PCR reads, TCRdb called clonotypes with MiXCR, one entry per CDR3 protein. The sample lists around 400,000 distinct CDR3 sequences, 23% occurring once. Time point denoted: persistent/refractory GD, antithyroid drugs over 5 years with positive TRAb. RNA isolated from PBMCs was used to make the TCR library. The material was peripheral blood mononuclear cells (PBMCs), obtained when the disease was refractory, from a patient treated with antithyroid drugs. Receptors were obtained from a woman between 40 and 50 years old with Graves disease.

This sequence joins TRBV2 and TRBJ2-3; a possible D gene is TRBD2 (5 bases). The V gene's germline CDR1 is SNHLY and CDR2 FYNNEI. The CDR3 extends over 15 amino acids. V lost 10 bases to trimming and J lost 6 bases, with 23 bases between them. The CDR3 region has the DNA TGTGCCATATACATCGGGAATTCGGTTTTGGATACGCAGTATTTT. Its translation: CAIYIGNSVLDTQYF.

As concerns this clonotype: Just one base apart from a much larger clone, this may be a read error. V usage is TRBV5-4 and J usage is TRBJ2-2; D not certain. This CDR3 spans 13 amino acids. With 4 bases removed from V and 7 bases from J, the gap between germline ends came to 11 bases. The V gene's germline CDR1 is SGHNT and CDR2 YYREEE (reference sequence). As DNA, the CDR3 is TGTGCCAGCAGCCGCTTCAGCAGCGGGGAGCTGTTTTTT. Translation gives CASSRFSSGELFF.

The chain combines TRBV19 with TRBJ2-7; TRBD2 matches at 15 bases. V trimming: 8 bases; J trimming: 3 bases; junction bases outside the gene matches: 11. Germline-derived CDR1 and CDR2 are LNHDA and SQIVND (reference sequence). CDR3 length equals 17 residues. Here the CDR3 reads CASSRGLAGGPFYEQYF. DNA of the CDR3: TGTGCCAGTTCTCGGGGACTAGCGGGAGGTCCTTTCTACGAGCAGTACTTC.

This clonotype occurred many times. J is TRBJ2-7 and V is TRBV10-3; tentatively, D is TRBD2 (6 bases). The CDR3 spans 14 residues. V lost 5 bases and J lost 0, with 11 bases in between. CDR1 ENHRY and CDR2 SYGVKD come from the germline V gene. CDR3 DNA: TGTGCCATCAGTCTAGCGCCGAGCTCCTACGAGCAGTACTTC. It specifies CAISLAPSSYEQYF.

The chain couples TRBV29-1 to TRBJ2-7; 7 bases agree with TRBD2. Germline trimming cut 4 bases from V and 4 bases from J; bases unmatched to any gene: 7. The CDR3 is 13 residues long. Germline V gene sequence: CDR1 SQVTM, CDR2 ANQGSEA. CDR3 nucleotides: TGCAGCGTTGTTCTAGCGGACTCTTACGAGCAGTACTTC. The encoded protein is CSVVLADSYEQYF.

The chain carries TRBV15 and TRBJ2-1; tentatively, D is TRBD2 (5 bases). CDR3 length: 16 amino acids. Germline assignment: CDR1 LNHNV and CDR2 YYDKDF (reference sequence). V was pared by 0 bases and J by 4 bases, with 13 bases between. DNA for the CDR3: TGTGCCACCAGCAGAGATTACAGAGGGCCATACAATGAGCAGTTCTTC. This codes for CATSRDYRGPYNEQFF.

This clonotype was observed a few times. The chain joins TRBV2 to TRBJ2-1; the D gene is possibly TRBD1 (6 bases). The V and J ends lost 8 bases and 7 bases respectively, with 24 bases between them. Germline V gene data show CDR1 as SNHLY and CDR2 as FYNNEI. This CDR3 spans 16 amino acids. The CDR3 loop is CASSPPGQSQGNEQFF. CDR3 sequence (DNA): TGTGCCAGCTCACCCCCCGGACAGTCCCAGGGGAATGAGCAGTTCTTC.

Turning to this clonotype: This clone may be a read error of a much larger clone one base away. V and J are TRBV7-6 and TRBJ2-7, with TRBD2 matching 9 bases. Germline V gene lookup returns CDR1 SGHVS and CDR2 FNYEAQ. The CDR3 spans 13 residues. CDR3 bases: TGTGCCAGCAGCGTAGCGGGAGCCTACGAGCAGTACTTC. Translating gives CASSVAGAYEQYF.

The chain uses TRBV2 and TRBJ2-2, with TRBD1 matching 10 bases. CDR3 length: 16 amino acids. In germline, CDR1 is SNHLY, CDR2 FYNNEI. The J segment lost 6 bases and the V segment lost 6 bases, leaving 10 bases of the junction unmatched. The CDR3 nucleotides are TGTGCCAGCAGCTTAATGGGACAGGGGTCCGCCGGGGAGCTGTTTTTT. Translating gives CASSLMGQGSAGELFF.

This clonotype was seen repeatedly, ten times or more. CDR3 DNA sequence: TGTGCCAGCAGTTTGAGAGCGGGACAGCTGGAGACCCAGTACTTC. This gives the protein CASSLRAGQLETQYF. The chain uses TRBV28 and TRBJ2-5, with D possibly called TRBD1 or TRBD2 (7 bases each). The CDR3 is 15 residues long. V dropped 3 bases and J dropped 5 bases, with 16 bases sitting between them. Germline CDR1 MDHEN, CDR2 SYDVKM.

This clonotype has ten or more counts. The genes are TRBV3-1 and TRBJ2-7; no definite D call. Germline CDR1 and CDR2: LGHDT and YNNKEL (reference sequence). The V and J ends lost 0 bases and 4 bases respectively, with 4 bases between them. This CDR3 is 12 amino acids long. In nucleotides, the CDR3 is TGTGCCAGCAGCCAAGATATGTACGAGCAGTACTTC. Translating gives CASSQDMYEQYF.

This clonotype was found many times. Mismatch with germline at one junction end may stem from a read error. CDR3: CASSVAGGETQYF. CDR3 in DNA: TGTGCCAGCAGTGTAGCAGGAGGAGAGACCCAGTACTTC. The chain uses TRBV12-3 or TRBV12-4 and TRBJ2-5, with D perhaps TRBD2 (5 bases). The CDR3 sequence is 13 residues long.

The chain links TRBV2 to TRBJ1-2; D perhaps matches TRBD1 (5 bases). Germline assignment: CDR1 SNHLY and CDR2 FYNNEI. The CDR3 has 12 residues. The germline V and J ends were trimmed by 7 bases and 4 bases, with 10 bases remaining between them. The CDR3 DNA is TGTGCCAGCACCAGACAGACCTATGGCTACACCTTC. Translation: CASTRQTYGYTF. Full variable domain (outside the CDR3, taken from reference TRBV2 and TRBJ1-2): EPEVTQTPSHQVTQMGQEVILRCVPISNHLYFYWYRQILGQKVEFLVSFYNNEISEKSEIFDDQFSVERPDGSNFTLKIRSTKLEDSAMYFCASTRQTYGYTFGSGTRLTVV.

V gene TRBV2 combines with J gene TRBJ2-7; D remains unclear. The CDR3 runs 14 residues. From germline, CDR1 is SNHLY and CDR2 FYNNEI. Trimming removed 1 base at V and 7 bases at J, with 14 bases between. This CDR3 reads CASSEGAQSREQYF. The CDR3 DNA sequence: TGTGCCAGCAGTGAAGGGGCTCAAAGTAGGGAGCAGTACTTC.

V and J are TRBV15 and TRBJ1-3, with unresolved D. Looked up from germline, CDR1 is LNHNV and CDR2 is YYDKDF (reference sequence). This CDR3 is built from 13 residues. Trimming stripped 6 bases from V and 0 bases from J, with 6 bases between. The CDR3 loop reads CATRALSGNTIYF. CDR3 nucleotide sequence: TGTGCCACCAGGGCGCTCTCTGGAAACACCATATATTTT.

This clonotype was observed once. The rearrangement joins TRBV4-1 to TRBJ2-7; D call uncertain. V was cut by 2 bases and J by 5 bases, with 16 bases left in between. Germline values: CDR1 MGHRA, CDR2 YSYEKL. The CDR3 runs to 15 residues. CDR3 in amino acids: CASSQPTVGIHEQYF. In nucleotides, the CDR3 is TGCGCCAGCAGCCAACCGACCGTCGGTATACACGAGCAGTACTTC.

The V gene is TRBV5-6, the J gene TRBJ2-7; perhaps TRBD2 as D (5 bases). Germline CDR1 reads SGHDT; CDR2 reads YYEEEE. The CDR3 runs to 17 residues. With 6 bases removed from V and 0 bases from J, the gap between germline ends came to 22 bases. Here the CDR3 DNA reads TGTGCCAGCACCATCCGCTTCTCCGGGAATGGCTCCTACGAGCAGTACTTC. Residues: CASTIRFSGNGSYEQYF.

The rearrangement uses TRBV18 and TRBJ1-1, with D possibly being TRBD1 (5 bases). Trimming removed 6 bases at V and 2 bases at J, with 10 bases between. The CDR3 extends over 13 amino acids. CDR1 is KGHSH, CDR2 LQKENI, per germline. The CDR3 sequence: CASSPTANTEAFF. The CDR3 region has the DNA TGTGCCAGCTCCCCGACAGCAAACACTGAAGCTTTCTTT.

The V and J genes are TRBV6-1 and TRBJ1-5; 10 bases match TRBD1. CDR3 size: 13 residues. V lost 8 bases to trimming and J lost 9 bases; unmatched junction nucleotides: 7. The germline V gene encodes CDR1 MNHNS and CDR2 SASEGT. Here the CDR3 reads CASDGTGDLPQHF. DNA for the CDR3: TGTGCCAGCGACGGGACAGGGGACCTGCCCCAGCATTTT.

The chain recombines TRBV27 with TRBJ2-7, with TRBD2 identical over 7 bases. V was pared by 8 bases and J by 0 bases, with 4 bases of the junction left unmatched. The CDR3 is made up of 13 amino acids. From germline, CDR1 is MNHEY and CDR2 SMNVEV (reference sequence). The CDR3: CASGLGASYEQYF. The CDR3, as DNA: TGTGCCAGCGGACTAGGTGCCTCCTACGAGCAGTACTTC.

This clonotype showed up many times. The junction departs from germline at one end; a sequencing error may be responsible. V gene TRBV2 combines with J gene TRBJ2-5; 10 bases align to TRBD2. Germline CDR1 is SNHLY and CDR2 is FYNNEI. The CDR3 runs to 11 residues. CDR3 protein: CASSSSGRNNF. Written as DNA, the CDR3 is TGTGCCAGCAGTTCTAGCGGGAGAAACAACTTC.

This clonotype was counted between two and nine times. This sequence joins TRBV3-1 and TRBJ2-5; no definite D call. V lost 2 bases and J 4 bases, leaving 17 bases between the germline ends. Germline lookup yields CDR1 LGHDT and CDR2 YNNKEL (reference sequence). CDR3 size: 16 residues. The CDR3 loop reads CASSQLRLSRTETQYF. DNA of the CDR3: TGTGCCAGCAGCCAATTGAGGCTGAGCAGGACAGAGACCCAGTACTTC.

This clonotype was detected ten times or more. V gene TRBV11-2 combines with J gene TRBJ2-5; tentatively, D is TRBD2 (7 bases). Deletions cut 1 base from V and 9 bases from J, with 15 bases between. CDR3 length: 14 residues. Germline-derived CDR1 and CDR2 are SGHAT and FQNNGV. The CDR3 nucleotides read TGTGCCAGCAGCTTAGTGGTAGGGGGGGAGGCCCAGTACTTC. Encoded protein: CASSLVVGGEAQYF.